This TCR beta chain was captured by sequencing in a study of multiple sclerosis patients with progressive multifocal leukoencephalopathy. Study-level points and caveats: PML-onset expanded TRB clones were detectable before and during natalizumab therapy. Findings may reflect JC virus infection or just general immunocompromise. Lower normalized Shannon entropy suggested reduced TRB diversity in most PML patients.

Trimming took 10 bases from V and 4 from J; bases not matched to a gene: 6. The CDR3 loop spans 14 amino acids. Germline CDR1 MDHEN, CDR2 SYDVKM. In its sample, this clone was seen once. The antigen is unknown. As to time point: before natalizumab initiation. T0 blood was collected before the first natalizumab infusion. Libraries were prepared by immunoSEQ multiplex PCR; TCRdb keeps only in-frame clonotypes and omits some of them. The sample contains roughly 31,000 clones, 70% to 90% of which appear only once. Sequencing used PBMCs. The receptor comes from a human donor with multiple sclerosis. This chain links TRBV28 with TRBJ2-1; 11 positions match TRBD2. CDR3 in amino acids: CATITSGSYNEQFF. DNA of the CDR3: TGTGCCACCATCACTAGCGGGAGTTACAATGAGCAGTTCTTC.